Listed below are T cell receptor beta chains from one sample, sequenced in a study of blood T cell repertoires in COVID-19. Profiled with immunoSEQ multiplex PCR; TCRdb holds only in-frame clones, not every one. Of 99,000 or so clones listed, roughly 89% are singletons. Sequencing was done on a sample of peripheral blood. The receptors come from a human donor in a cohort sampled during active COVID-19. Both conserved end residues are part of each CDR3. The order of the fields is CDR3 protein, CDR3 DNA, V gene, clone size, D gene, J gene. D genes are given only for firm matches. Clone size is stated in some rows and not others, as once, few, many or a class when expanded.

cdr3_aa: CASSLSGTGGTGELFF; cdr3_nt: TGTGCCAGCAGCCTCTCCGGGACAGGGGGTACCGGGGAGCTGTTTTTT; v_call: TRBV9; clone_size: .; d_call: TRBD1; j_call: TRBJ2-2
cdr3_aa: CASSRDRGIVNTEAFF; cdr3_nt: TGTGCCAGCTCACGAGACAGGGGAATAGTGAACACTGAAGCTTTCTTT; v_call: TRBV18; clone_size: .; d_call: TRBD1; j_call: TRBJ1-1
cdr3_aa: CASSESVTGVTEAFF; cdr3_nt: TGTGCCAGCAGTGAATCCGTGACAGGGGTTACTGAAGCTTTCTTT; v_call: TRBV25-1; clone_size: .; d_call: TRBD1; j_call: TRBJ1-1
cdr3_aa: CASSRGMTSGRADTQYF; cdr3_nt: TGTGCCAGCAGCCGCGGGATGACTAGCGGGAGGGCAGATACGCAGTATTTT; v_call: TRBV3-1/TRBV3-2; clone_size: .; d_call: TRBD2; j_call: TRBJ2-3
cdr3_aa: CASSWQGEEGETQYF; cdr3_nt: TGTGCCAGCAGTTGGCAGGGGGAAGAGGGAGAGACCCAGTACTTC; v_call: TRBV27; clone_size: .; d_call: TRBD1; j_call: TRBJ2-5
cdr3_aa: CASSKVTSGISEQFF; cdr3_nt: TGTGCCAGCTCAAAGGTGACTAGCGGGATCAGTGAGCAGTTCTTC; v_call: TRBV18; clone_size: .; d_call: TRBD2; j_call: TRBJ2-1
cdr3_aa: CASSVDSATSGGRSYNEQFF; cdr3_nt: TGTGCCAGCAGCGTAGACTCCGCGACTAGCGGGGGTAGGTCCTACAATGAGCAGTTCTTC; v_call: TRBV9; clone_size: .; d_call: TRBD2; j_call: TRBJ2-1
cdr3_aa: CASSQWHNSNQPQHF; cdr3_nt: TGCGCCAGCAGCCAGTGGCACAATAGCAATCAGCCCCAGCATTTT; v_call: TRBV4-3; clone_size: .; d_call: .; j_call: TRBJ1-5
cdr3_aa: CASSLAPLTGGNYGYTF; cdr3_nt: TGTGCCAGCAGCTTGGCCCCCCTGACAGGGGGTAACTATGGCTACACCTTC; v_call: TRBV5-5; clone_size: .; d_call: TRBD1; j_call: TRBJ1-2
cdr3_aa: CASSPGTPNYGYTF; cdr3_nt: TGTGCCAGCAGTCCCGGGACACCGAACTATGGCTACACCTTC; v_call: TRBV28; clone_size: .; d_call: .; j_call: TRBJ1-2
cdr3_aa: CASSLSRFGDSPYEQYF; cdr3_nt: TGTGCCAGCAGTTTATCGAGGTTTGGGGACAGCCCCTACGAGCAGTACTTC; v_call: TRBV27; clone_size: .; d_call: TRBD1; j_call: TRBJ2-7
cdr3_aa: CSVDASSYNEQFF; cdr3_nt: TGCAGCGTTGACGCTAGCTCCTACAATGAGCAGTTCTTC; v_call: TRBV29-1; clone_size: .; d_call: .; j_call: TRBJ2-1
cdr3_aa: CASSLTVNTEAFF; cdr3_nt: TGTGCCAGCAGCCTGACAGTGAACACTGAAGCTTTCTTT; v_call: TRBV6-5; clone_size: .; d_call: .; j_call: TRBJ1-1
cdr3_aa: CASSETSGGTDTQYF; cdr3_nt: TGTGCCAGCAGTGAGACTAGCGGGGGGACAGATACGCAGTATTTT; v_call: TRBV6-4; clone_size: .; d_call: TRBD2; j_call: TRBJ2-3
cdr3_aa: CASSPGVVDTQYF; cdr3_nt: TGCGCCAGCAGCCCAGGGGTCGTGGATACGCAGTATTTT; v_call: TRBV4-3; clone_size: .; d_call: .; j_call: TRBJ2-3
cdr3_aa: CASPIAGAGRIGELFF; cdr3_nt: TGTGCCAGCCCCATAGCTGGGGCGGGGAGGATCGGGGAGCTGTTTTTT; v_call: TRBV7-9; clone_size: once; d_call: .; j_call: TRBJ2-2
cdr3_aa: CASSLKTASGETQYF; cdr3_nt: TGTGCCAGCAGCTTAAAGACAGCCTCCGGAGAGACCCAGTACTTC; v_call: TRBV5-4; clone_size: .; d_call: .; j_call: TRBJ2-5
cdr3_aa: CASSTLVGGGYEQFF; cdr3_nt: TGTGCCAGCAGCACCCTAGTGGGAGGAGGGTATGAGCAGTTCTTC; v_call: TRBV5-8; clone_size: once; d_call: .; j_call: TRBJ2-1
cdr3_aa: CASSGLRDRDGNQPQHF; cdr3_nt: TGTGCCAGTAGTGGACTCCGGGACAGGGACGGCAATCAGCCCCAGCATTTT; v_call: TRBV19; clone_size: .; d_call: TRBD1; j_call: TRBJ1-5
cdr3_aa: CASSQGAKMQETQYF; cdr3_nt: TGCGCCAGCAGCCAAGGGGCCAAGATGCAAGAGACCCAGTACTTC; v_call: TRBV4-3; clone_size: few; d_call: .; j_call: TRBJ2-5
cdr3_aa: CASSKGPRDSLGFSTYEQYF; cdr3_nt: TGTGCCAGCAGTAAAGGGCCTCGGGACTCCTTGGGATTTTCGACTTACGAGCAGTACTTC; v_call: TRBV21-1; clone_size: .; d_call: .; j_call: TRBJ2-7
cdr3_aa: CASSSPRGLPAGDTQYF; cdr3_nt: TGCGCCAGCAGCTCACCCCGCGGACTACCGGCCGGAGATACGCAGTATTTT; v_call: TRBV5-1; clone_size: .; d_call: .; j_call: TRBJ2-3